The sample holds a few counts of the clone carrying this T cell receptor beta chain. Germline V gene sequence: CDR1 DFQATT, CDR2 SNEGSKA (reference sequence). V was trimmed by 2 bases and J by 4 bases, leaving 3 bases between them. This CDR3 contains 11 residues. The sample is drawn from a study of blood T cells in healthy people across ages. Together with a sample-barcoded 5' primer, a J-beta primer mix was included in a second PCR lasting roughly 6 to 12 cycles. TCRdb called the 5' RACE reads again in MiXCR, with one record for every CDR3 protein. The sample consists of approximately 1.5 million distinct CDR3 sequences, almost 35% of them appearing once.

The rearrangement links TRBV20-1 to TRBJ2-1; D uncertain. Sequenced: blood. This clonotype originated in a woman in her 30s in good health. This CDR3 reads CSARPYNEQFF. The CDR3 DNA reads TGCAGTGCTAGACCGTACAATGAGCAGTTCTTC.